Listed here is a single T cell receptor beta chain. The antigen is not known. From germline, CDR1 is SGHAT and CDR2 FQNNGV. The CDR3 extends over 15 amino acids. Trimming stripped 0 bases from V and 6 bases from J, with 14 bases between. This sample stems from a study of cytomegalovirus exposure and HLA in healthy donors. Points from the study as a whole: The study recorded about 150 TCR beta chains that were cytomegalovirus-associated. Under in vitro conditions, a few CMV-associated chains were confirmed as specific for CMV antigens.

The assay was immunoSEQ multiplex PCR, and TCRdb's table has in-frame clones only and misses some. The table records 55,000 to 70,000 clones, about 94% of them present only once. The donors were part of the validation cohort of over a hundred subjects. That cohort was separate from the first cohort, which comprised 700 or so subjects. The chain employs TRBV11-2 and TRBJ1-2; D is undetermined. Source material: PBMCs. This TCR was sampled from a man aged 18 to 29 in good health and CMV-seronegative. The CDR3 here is CASSLDYQILDGYTF. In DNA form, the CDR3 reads TGTGCCAGCAGCTTAGATTACCAGATCCTAGATGGCTACACCTTC.